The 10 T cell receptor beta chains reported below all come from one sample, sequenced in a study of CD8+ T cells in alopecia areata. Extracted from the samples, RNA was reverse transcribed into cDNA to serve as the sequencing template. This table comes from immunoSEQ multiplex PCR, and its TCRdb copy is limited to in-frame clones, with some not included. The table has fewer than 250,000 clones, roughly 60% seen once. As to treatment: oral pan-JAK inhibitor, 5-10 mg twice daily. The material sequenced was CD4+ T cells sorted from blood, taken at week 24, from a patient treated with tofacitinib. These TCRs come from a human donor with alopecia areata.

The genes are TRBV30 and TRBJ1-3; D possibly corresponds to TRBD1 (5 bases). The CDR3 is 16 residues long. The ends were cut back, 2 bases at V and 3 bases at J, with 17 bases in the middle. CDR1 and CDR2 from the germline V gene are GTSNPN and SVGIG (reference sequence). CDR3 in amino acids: CAWSRFDSSFGNTIYF. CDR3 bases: TGTGCCTGGAGTAGATTTGACAGTAGCTTTGGAAACACCATATATTTT.

In nucleotides, the CDR3 is TGTGCCAGCAGATTAGCGGGGAGCTCCTACAATGAGCAGTTCTTC. This sequence encodes CASRLAGSSYNEQFF. The rearrangement links TRBV27 to TRBJ2-1; 8 nucleotides match TRBD2. From germline, CDR1 is MNHEY and CDR2 SMNVEV (reference sequence). The junction had 4 bases not matched to a gene; V was cut back by 6 bases and J by 0 bases. The CDR3 is made up of 15 amino acids.

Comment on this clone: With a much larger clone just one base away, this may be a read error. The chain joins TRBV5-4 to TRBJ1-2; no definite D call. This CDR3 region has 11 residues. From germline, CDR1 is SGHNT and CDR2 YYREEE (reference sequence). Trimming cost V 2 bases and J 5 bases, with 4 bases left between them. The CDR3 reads CASSLGYGYTF. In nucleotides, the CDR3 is TGTGCCAGCAGCTTAGGGTATGGCTACACCTTC.

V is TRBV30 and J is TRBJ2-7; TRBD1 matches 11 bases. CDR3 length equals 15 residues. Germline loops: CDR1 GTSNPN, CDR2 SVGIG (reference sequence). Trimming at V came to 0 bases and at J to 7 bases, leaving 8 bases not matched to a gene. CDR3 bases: TGTGCCTGGAGTGTACAAGGACAGGGGGCGTGGGAGCAGTACTTC. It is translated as CAWSVQGQGAWEQYF.

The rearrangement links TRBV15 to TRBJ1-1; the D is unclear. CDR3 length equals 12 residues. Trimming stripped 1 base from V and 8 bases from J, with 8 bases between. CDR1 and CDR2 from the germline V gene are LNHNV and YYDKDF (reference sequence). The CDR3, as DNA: TGTGCCACCAGCAGAGTAGAGACAGAAGCTTTCTTT. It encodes CATSRVETEAFF.

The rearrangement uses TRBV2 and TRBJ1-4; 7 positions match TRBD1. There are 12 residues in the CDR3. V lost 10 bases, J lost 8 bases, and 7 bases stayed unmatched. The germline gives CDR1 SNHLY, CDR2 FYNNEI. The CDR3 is CATGTEVEKLFF. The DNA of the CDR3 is TGTGCCACCGGGACAGAAGTGGAAAAACTGTTTTTT.

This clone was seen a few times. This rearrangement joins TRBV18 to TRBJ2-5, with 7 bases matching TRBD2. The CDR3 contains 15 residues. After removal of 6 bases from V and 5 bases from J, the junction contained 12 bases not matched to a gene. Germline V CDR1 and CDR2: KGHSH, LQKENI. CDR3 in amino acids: CASSPVAGVIETQYF. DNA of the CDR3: TGTGCCAGCTCCCCGGTGGCGGGGGTAATCGAGACCCAGTACTTC.

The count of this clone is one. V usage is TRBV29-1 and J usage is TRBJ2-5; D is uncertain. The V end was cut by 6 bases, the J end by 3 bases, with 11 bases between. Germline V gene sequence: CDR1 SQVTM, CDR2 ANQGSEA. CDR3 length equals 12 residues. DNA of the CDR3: TGCAGCGTCCCAGGTTACAAAGAGACCCAGTACTTC. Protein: CSVPGYKETQYF.

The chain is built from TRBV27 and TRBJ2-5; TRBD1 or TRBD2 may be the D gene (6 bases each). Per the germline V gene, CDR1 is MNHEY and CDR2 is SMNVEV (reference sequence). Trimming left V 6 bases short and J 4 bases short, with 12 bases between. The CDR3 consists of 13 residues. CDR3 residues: CASSRGRGETQYF. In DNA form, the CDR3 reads TGTGCCAGCAGCCGGGGGCGGGGAGAGACCCAGTACTTC.

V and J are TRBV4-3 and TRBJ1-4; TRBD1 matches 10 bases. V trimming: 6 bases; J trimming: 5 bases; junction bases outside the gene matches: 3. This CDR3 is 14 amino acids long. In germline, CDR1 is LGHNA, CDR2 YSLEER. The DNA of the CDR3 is TGCGCCAGCAGTATGGGACAGGGGAATGAAAAACTGTTTTTT. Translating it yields CASSMGQGNEKLFF.